This T cell receptor (beta chain) was obtained from a study of read filtering for tumor transcriptome and immune sequencing (dated by TCRdb to the early 2020s). Turning to the overall study: The cohort was composed of roughly 16 male and roughly 13 female patients, with a mean age of approximately 66 years and an age range of roughly 40 to 85. Under revised international staging, roughly 8 patients fell into R-ISS I, 15 or so into R-ISS II and more than five into R-ISS III. After DNase treatment, whole-transcriptome libraries were prepared with the TruSeq RNA Access Library Prep Kit. TCR-region mapped reads per sample ranged from about 4.05 to 11 million with IR-seq versus only roughly 80 to 1273 with RNA-seq. Using the same bone marrow samples, the study ran both targeted immune repertoire sequencing and bulk whole-transcriptome sequencing and then compared the TCR repertoires from each method. One main goal was a read-filtering strategy for immune repertoire data, in particular deciding whether clonotypes backed by only one read should be removed. General study outcomes and caveats: The correlation between IR-seq and RNA-seq shared clonotype proportions was increased by removal of single-read clonotypes. Rather than purified T cells, the sorted CD138-negative fraction was a mixed bone marrow immune population. Single-read clonotypes made up about 82% of clonotypes but roughly 3.2% of total reads in IR-seq, and approximately 73% of clonotypes and 40% to 50% of reads in RNA-seq. Compared with RNA-seq, IR-seq captured clonotypes at much greater depth and more reliably, and a smaller IR-seq throughput was enough to identify most of the shared clonotypes.

Bone marrow was sampled from every patient at the time of active disease. Ficoll-Hypaque density gradient centrifugation was used to isolate bone marrow mononuclear cells. CD138-negative cells were obtained by negative selection after labeling with CD138 magnetic microbeads on a MACS separator, removing myeloma plasma cells. Flow cytometry on an Attune NxT with CD138 antibodies was used to check the purity of the isolated cells. Total RNA was extracted with TRIzol reagent and quantified with a NanoDrop spectrophotometer. For each patient, the CD138-negative bone marrow sample underwent paired RNA-seq and IR-seq. The germline V gene yields SGHVS for CDR1 and FNYEAQ for CDR2. The CDR3 holds 16 amino acids from the cysteine to the phenylalanine. Only the CDR3 region is kept as DNA, spanning 48 bases read in frame from base 1. Starting from 400 to 450 ng RNA, TCR libraries were constructed with the Immunoverse kit using molecular barcoded adaptors that cover the alpha/delta and beta/gamma chains. TCR library preparation was performed with the same RNA that was used for transcriptome sequencing. Sequencing of TCR libraries was carried out on an Illumina HiSeq 4000 with 2 x 150 cycles. In the source study's methods: With MiXCR, TCR reads were aligned to human V, D, J and C references and assembled into CDR3 clonotypes, with quality filtering and error correction included. The tcR package in R was used to analyze clonotype counts and gene usage diversity. For inspection of raw mapping reads, RNA-seq reads were mapped by STAR aligner version 2.5.3a onto GRCh37 of the human genome. To test how sequencing depth affected the clonotypes detected, IR-seq fastq files were randomly downsampled with Seqtk 1.3. Clones were called with MiXCR by TCRdb after fastp trimmed the public reads at Q25, and only in-frame beta chains were retained. Entries are consolidated by CDR3 protein sequence, retaining the most common genes and DNA. The V and J calls shown here were made by TCRdb, not taken from the authors' results. The sample includes approximately 58,000 distinct CDR3 sequences, with about 20% observed a single time. Roughly a sixth of the sample goes to the ten largest clones.

Comments on this clonotype: Its recognized antigen is unknown. This clone may be a read error of a much larger clone one base away.

The chain uses TRBV7-6 and TRBJ2-6, with 10 central nucleotides matching TRBD1. The sample consisted of a population of CD138-negative cells sorted from bone marrow. The cell subset or site label on this specimen signifies: bone marrow mononuclear cells depleted of CD138+ plasma/myeloma cells by negative magnetic selection. This sequence originates from a donor over 35 with multiple myeloma. The CDR3 here reads CASSQRQGAGANALTF. The sequence in DNA is TGTGCCAGCAGCCAACGACAGGGGGCTGGGGCCAACGCCCTGACTTTC.